This TCR beta chain was identified in a study of shared clonotypes between healthy human individuals. Study background: A donor's plate count was three for CD4 naive and three for CD4 memory; CD8 naive had two and CD8 memory one.

The table lists this clone with a count of one. Trimming took off 4 bases at V and 6 bases at J, with 22 bases between the two ends. Germline lookup yields CDR1 LNHNV and CDR2 YYDKDF (reference sequence). The CDR3 is 16 residues long. Original processing notes: From ImmunoSEQ came sequences covering only the junction and carrying no quality scores, so filtering differed. Only in-frame clones appear in the TCRdb table, and some are missing; sequencing was by immunoSEQ multiplex PCR. That table is the source of V, J and clone size, and D and trimming were worked out from the DNA. The table has about 1.1 million clones, approximately 80% seen once; the top ten hold 0.5% to 0.65%.

The sequencing sample was made of memory CD4+ T cells from PBMCs. Subset defined: CD45RA-negative fraction. The clonotype originates from a man younger than 30 in good health. Some clones in this sample may be carry-over from other donors' samples. The chain combines TRBV15 with TRBJ2-7; either TRBD1 or TRBD2 may fit D (5 bases each). The CDR3 is CATSKPPGEGTGEQYF. In nucleotides, the CDR3 is TGTGCCACCAGCAAGCCCCCAGGTGAAGGGACGGGCGAGCAGTACTTC.